This T cell receptor beta chain was sequenced for a study of CD8 T cells in ankylosing spondylitis. TCRdb passed the 5' RACE reads through MiXCR, listing each CDR3 protein once. The top ten hold around 0.58% of the sample, which has 250,000 or so distinct CDR3 sequences, about 24% seen once. The CDR3 is 10 residues long, counting both termini. Looked up from germline, CDR1 is DFQATT and CDR2 is SNEGSKA (reference sequence). This clonotype came up many times. The limits of the CDR3 on the DNA are not certain, so only TCRdb's listed CDR3 is given. This chain links TRBV20-1 with TRBJ1-2. Sequencing was performed on blood, either unsorted or a sorted T cell fraction (not recorded which). This TCR came from a male donor with ankylosing spondylitis or in good health (not recorded which). CDR3 sequence reads: CSATAVLAVF.